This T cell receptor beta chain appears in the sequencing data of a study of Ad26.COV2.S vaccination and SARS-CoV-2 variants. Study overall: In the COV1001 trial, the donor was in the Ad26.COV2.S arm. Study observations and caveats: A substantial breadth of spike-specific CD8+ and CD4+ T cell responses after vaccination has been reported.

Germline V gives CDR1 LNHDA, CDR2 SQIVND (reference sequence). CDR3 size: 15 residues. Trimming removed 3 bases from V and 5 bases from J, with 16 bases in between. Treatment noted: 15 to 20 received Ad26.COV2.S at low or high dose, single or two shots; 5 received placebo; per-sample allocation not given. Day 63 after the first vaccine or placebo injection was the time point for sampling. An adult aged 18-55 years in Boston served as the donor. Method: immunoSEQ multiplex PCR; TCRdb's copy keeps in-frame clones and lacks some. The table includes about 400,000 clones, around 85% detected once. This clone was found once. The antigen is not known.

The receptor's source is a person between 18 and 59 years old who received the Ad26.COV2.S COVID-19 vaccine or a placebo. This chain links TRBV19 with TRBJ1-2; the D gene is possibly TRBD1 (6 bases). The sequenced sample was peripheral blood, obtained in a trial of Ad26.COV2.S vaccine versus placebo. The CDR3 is CASSIGRTVFYGYTF. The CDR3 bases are TGTGCCAGTAGTATTGGACGGACAGTATTTTATGGCTACACCTTC.